This passage covers 30 T cell receptor beta chains from one sample sequenced in a study of cytomegalovirus exposure and HLA in healthy donors. The PCR was carried out with 60 Vbeta primers and 13 Jbeta primers. Using immunoSEQ multiplex PCR, the repertoire was profiled, and TCRdb retains in-frame clones only, with some absent. This sample has some 160,000 clones; approximately 9% occur once, and the top ten carry 1.8%. Specimen: PBMCs. These receptors were collected from a male donor in good health and CMV-seronegative.

This clone was counted only a few times. The chain's CDR3 is CASSPQSGTRVSYEQYF. For the CDR3, the DNA is TGTGCCAGCTCACCTCAATCCGGGACAAGGGTATCCTACGAGCAGTACTTC. This chain links TRBV18 with TRBJ2-7; weak D call: TRBD1 (6 bases). Trimming pared 3 bases from V and 1 base from J, leaving 19 bases between. Germline V gene sequence: CDR1 KGHSH, CDR2 LQKENI. This CDR3 has 17 residues.

The rearrangement links TRBV11-2 to TRBJ2-1, with no clear D. This CDR3 has 11 residues. Trimming left V 4 bases short and J 9 bases short, with 7 bases between. Germline V CDR1 and CDR2: SGHAT, FQNNGV. The CDR3 bases are TGTGCCAGCAGCTCGGGTCCTGAGCAGTTCTTC. It yields the protein CASSSGPEQFF.

Only a few counts were recorded for this clone. The chain carries TRBV10-3 and TRBJ1-1; D not certain. The CDR3 totals 13 residues. Germline V gene lookup returns CDR1 ENHRY and CDR2 SYGVKD. Trimming took 2 bases from V and 5 from J, leaving 9 bases between them. CDR3 region: CAISEGRGTEAFF. In DNA, the CDR3 is TGTGCCATCAGTGAGGGGCGAGGGACTGAAGCTTTCTTT.

In its sample, this clone was seen a few times. This chain links TRBV2 with TRBJ2-5; D gene uncertain. CDR3 length equals 16 residues. V lost 2 bases and J 5 bases, leaving 18 bases between the germline ends. Germline CDR1 SNHLY, CDR2 FYNNEI. CDR3 amino acids: CASSESGLMRSETQYF. DNA for the CDR3: TGTGCCAGCAGTGAATCTGGTTTAATGCGGTCGGAGACCCAGTACTTC.

This clone was picked up a small number of times. The gene calls are TRBV27 and TRBJ2-2; possible D gene TRBD1, 5 bases. CDR1 and CDR2 from the germline V gene are MNHEY and SMNVEV (reference sequence). This CDR3 has 17 amino acids. V shed 5 bases and J shed 1 base, with 17 bases lying between them. The CDR3 spells CASSLGARWGNTGELFF. The CDR3 coding sequence is TGTGCCAGCAGTCTAGGGGCCCGGTGGGGGAACACCGGGGAGCTGTTTTTT.

There are a few counts of this clone. The CDR3 protein is CAISDGLAGAYEQYF. The CDR3 DNA sequence: TGTGCCATCAGTGATGGACTAGCGGGAGCCTACGAGCAGTACTTC. J is TRBJ2-7 and V is TRBV10-3; 13 bases are shared with TRBD2. V was clipped by 3 bases and J by 2 bases; unmatched bases: 1. Germline CDR1 ENHRY, CDR2 SYGVKD. The CDR3 is made up of 15 amino acids.

This clone was recorded a few times. This chain uses TRBV5-1 with TRBJ2-5, with TRBD2 matching 14 bases. V was pared by 5 bases and J by 4 bases, with 7 bases of the junction left unmatched. The CDR3 has 16 amino acids. The germline CDR1 and CDR2 sequences are SGHRS and YFSETQ. This CDR3 is CASSPIGLAGGETQYF. The DNA of the CDR3 is TGCGCCAGCAGTCCCATTGGACTAGCGGGAGGAGAGACCCAGTACTTC.

The chain couples TRBV30 to TRBJ2-7; 10 bases are shared with TRBD2. The CDR3 extends over 16 amino acids. Germline V lookup: CDR1 GTSNPN, CDR2 SVGIG (reference sequence). After removal of 0 bases from V and 7 bases from J, the junction contained 12 bases not matched to a gene. The CDR3 nucleotides are TGTGCCTGGAGTGTACGAGCCCTAGCGGGAGTGGGGGAGCAGTACTTC. Amino acid sequence: CAWSVRALAGVGEQYF. The full variable domain, in which reference TRBV30 and TRBJ2-7 provide the parts outside the CDR3, is SQTIHQWPATLVQPVGSPLSLECTVEGTSNPNLYWYRQAAGRGLQLLFYSVGIGQISSEVPQNLSASRPQDRQFILSSKKLLLSDSGFYLCAWSVRALAGVGEQYFGPGTRLTVT.

The V call is TRBV6-5, the J call TRBJ2-3, with D perhaps matching TRBD2 (5 bases). V dropped 5 bases and J dropped 7 bases, with 19 bases sitting between them. The CDR3 is 15 residues long. Germline lookup yields CDR1 MNHEY and CDR2 SVGAGI. CDR3 protein: CASSREGEVPNTQYF. The CDR3, as DNA: TGTGCCAGCAGTCGAGAGGGAGAGGTCCCCAATACGCAGTATTTT.

With regard to this clone: Other nucleotide sequences in the sample specify the same CDR3. This chain links TRBV4-1 with TRBJ1-4; 8 bases line up with TRBD1. The CDR3 covers 17 residues. CDR1 is MGHRA, CDR2 YSYEKL, per germline. The trim removed 0 bases at V and 6 bases at J, leaving 9 bases unmatched. Written as DNA, the CDR3 is TGCGCCAGCAGCCAAGATCTTCGGGCAGGGGGCGATGAAAAACTGTTTTTT. Residues: CASSQDLRAGGDEKLFF.

This clone appeared a few times. The J gene is TRBJ2-7, the V gene TRBV6-5; tentative D call: TRBD1 (5 bases). Trimming stripped 6 bases from V and 1 base from J, with 13 bases between. Per germline, CDR1 MNHEY and CDR2 SVGAGI. The CDR3 has 14 residues. CDR3 region: CASSHKGKSYEQYF. CDR3 sequence (DNA): TGTGCCAGCAGCCACAAGGGGAAGTCCTACGAGCAGTACTTC.

This clone turned up a few times. The V and J genes are TRBV6-5 and TRBJ1-2; possibly TRBD1 for D (5 bases). The CDR3 loop spans 14 amino acids. From germline, CDR1 is MNHEY and CDR2 SVGAGI. The germline V and J ends were trimmed by 2 bases and 3 bases, with 10 bases remaining between them. CDR3 loop: CASSYAGSDYGYTF. CDR3 nucleotide sequence: TGTGCCAGCAGTTACGCAGGGTCTGACTATGGCTACACCTTC.

The table lists this clone with a few counts. The chain uses TRBV27 and TRBJ1-4, with 7 bases that match TRBD1. Per germline, CDR1 MNHEY and CDR2 SMNVEV (reference sequence). The junction had 4 bases not matched to a gene; V was cut back by 4 bases and J by 8 bases. The length of the CDR3 is 13 residues. The CDR3 reads CASSWAGGEKLFF. The DNA of the CDR3 is TGTGCCAGCAGTTGGGCAGGGGGGGAAAAACTGTTTTTT.

This rearrangement joins TRBV28 to TRBJ1-2, with TRBD1 as a possible D gene (6 bases). The length of the CDR3 is 14 residues. The V end lost 2 bases, the J end lost 5 bases, and 12 bases lay between the germline ends. The germline V gene encodes CDR1 MDHEN and CDR2 SYDVKM. The CDR3 spells CASSLAGARYGYTF. The CDR3 coding sequence is TGTGCCAGCAGTTTAGCAGGGGCGAGGTATGGCTACACCTTC.

The chain combines TRBV9 with TRBJ2-1, with TRBD1 matching 11 bases. CDR1 SGDLS and CDR2 YYNGEE come from the germline V gene. This CDR3 contains 16 residues. J gave up 6 bases and V 3 bases, and 8 bases lay outside the gene matches. CDR3 amino acids: CASSGTGQGVLNEQFF. The CDR3 DNA is TGTGCCAGCAGCGGGACGGGACAGGGGGTTCTCAATGAGCAGTTCTTC.

The table lists this clone with a few counts. The chain has TRBV19 and TRBJ2-1, with TRBD2 matching 11 bases. There are 20 residues in the CDR3. V lost 4 bases to trimming and J lost 2 bases; unmatched junction nucleotides: 16. Germline V lookup: CDR1 LNHDA, CDR2 SQIVND (reference sequence). This chain's CDR3 is CASSKFPPSTSGSTYNEQFF. CDR3 in DNA: TGTGCCAGTAGTAAGTTCCCCCCCTCTACTAGCGGGAGTACCTACAATGAGCAGTTCTTC.

This clone was seen a few times. This sequence joins TRBV4-3 and TRBJ2-7; TRBD2 aligns across 7 bases. The CDR3 has 15 amino acids. J was trimmed by 3 bases and V by 1 base; bases with no gene match: 6. The germline V gene has CDR1 LGHNA and CDR2 YSLEER. CDR3 residues: CASSQGSGVYYEQYF. CDR3 DNA: TGCGCCAGCAGCCAAGGGAGCGGGGTCTACTACGAGCAGTACTTC.

CDR3 bases: TGCAGCGTTGAAGATTGGGAGGGTCGCAATGAGCAGTTCTTC. Its translation is CSVEDWEGRNEQFF. The chain uses TRBV29-1 and TRBJ2-1; 7 bases agree with TRBD2. V lost 0 bases, J lost 6 bases, and 5 bases stayed unmatched. CDR1 is SQVTM and CDR2 is ANQGSEA in the germline V gene. This CDR3 has 14 residues.

This chain links TRBV19 with TRBJ1-4, with a possible D match to TRBD1 (6 bases). CDR3 size: 16 residues. V was clipped by 4 bases and J by 4 bases, with 16 bases between them. Per germline, CDR1 LNHDA and CDR2 SQIVND (reference sequence). CDR3 residues: CASSNYGDRLNEKLFF. The DNA for the CDR3 is TGTGCCAGTAGTAATTATGGTGACAGGCTTAATGAAAAACTGTTTTTT.

V gene TRBV9 combines with J gene TRBJ1-1; D unclear. The V end was cut by 5 bases, the J end by 2 bases, with 13 bases between. This CDR3 is 14 amino acids long. Germline-derived CDR1 and CDR2 are SGDLS and YYNGEE. The CDR3 nucleotides are TGTGCCAGCAGTCATACGGAGGGCAACACTGAAGCTTTCTTT. Protein sequence: CASSHTEGNTEAFF.

The chain has TRBV5-6 and TRBJ2-7, with D possibly being TRBD2 (5 bases). Germline CDR1 and CDR2: SGHDT and YYEEEE. This CDR3 comprises 16 residues. V lost 4 bases and J 5 bases, leaving 22 bases between the germline ends. In DNA, the CDR3 is TGTGCCAGCAGCACCGGACGGGGTTTGGCCGGTCACGAGCAGTACTTC. Amino acid sequence: CASSTGRGLAGHEQYF. Looking up the rest from reference TRBV5-6 and TRBJ2-7 gives the full variable domain: DAGVTQSPTHLIKTRGQQVTLRCSPKSGHDTVSWYQQALGQGPQFIFQYYEEEERQRGNFPDRFSGHQFPNYSSELNVNALLLGDSALYLCASSTGRGLAGHEQYFGPGTRLTVT.

The CDR3 reads CASSESTSGGVRIINISYNEQFF. The CDR3 nucleotides are TGCGCCAGCAGTGAGTCAACTAGCGGGGGGGTCCGGATCATTAACATCTCCTACAATGAGCAGTTCTTC. This chain connects TRBV10-1 to TRBJ2-1; 13 nucleotides align to TRBD2. Germline loops: CDR1 WNHNN, CDR2 SYGVQD (reference sequence). The CDR3 is 23 residues long. V shed 0 bases and J 0 bases; nucleotides not matched to a gene: 17.

This clone was observed a handful of times. V and J are TRBV4-2 and TRBJ1-1, with D tentatively TRBD1 (5 bases). The CDR3 has 15 amino acids. From germline, CDR1 is LGHNA and CDR2 YNFKEQ. Trimming took 0 bases from V and 11 from J, leaving 19 bases between them. CDR3 coding DNA: TGTGCCAGCAGCCAAGATGTGGGGACTCAAAACCCGGCTTTCTTT. Translated, it gives CASSQDVGTQNPAFF.

The table lists this clone with a few counts. The chain links TRBV28 to TRBJ2-2; a possible D gene is TRBD2 (6 bases). The CDR3 extends over 15 amino acids. CDR1 is MDHEN, CDR2 SYDVKM, per germline. Between the trimmed V and J ends, which lost 4 bases and 7 bases, there was a span of 16 bases. Here the CDR3 reads CASSSLWGVGGELFF. The CDR3 DNA is TGTGCCAGCAGTTCCCTCTGGGGGGTCGGCGGGGAGCTGTTTTTT.

In its sample, this clone was seen a few times. This chain joins TRBV30 and TRBJ1-3, with no clear D. The germline gives CDR1 GTSNPN, CDR2 SVGIG (reference sequence). This CDR3 is built from 14 residues. V dropped 4 bases and J dropped 0 bases, with 10 bases sitting between them. The CDR3 is CAWKRAYSGNTIYF. The CDR3 DNA reads as TGTGCCTGGAAAAGAGCTTACTCTGGAAACACCATATATTTT.

This clone was observed a handful of times. The V and J genes are TRBV4-2 and TRBJ2-5; 8 positions match TRBD1. V was clipped by 4 bases and J by 6 bases; unmatched bases: 13. Per the germline V gene, CDR1 is LGHNA and CDR2 is YNFKEQ. The CDR3 contains 16 residues. CDR3: CASSLGKDRAGKTQYF. In DNA form, the CDR3 reads TGTGCCAGCAGCCTTGGGAAGGACAGGGCCGGAAAGACCCAGTACTTC.

This clone has just a few counts. This chain connects TRBV28 to TRBJ1-2; TRBD1 matches 10 bases. The CDR3 length is 15 residues. V dropped 6 bases and J dropped 7; count of bases not matched to a gene: 11. Germline loops: CDR1 MDHEN, CDR2 SYDVKM. DNA of the CDR3: TGTGCCAGCAGCCGACTCGGACAGGGGGTCGGTGGCTACACCTTC. Its protein is CASSRLGQGVGGYTF.

In its sample, this clone was seen a few times. V usage is TRBV4-3 and J usage is TRBJ2-1; the match to TRBD2 covers 9 bases. Germline V gene data show CDR1 as LGHNA and CDR2 as YSLEER. Trimming took 0 bases from V and 8 from J; bases not matched to a gene: 5. The length of the CDR3 is 15 residues. The CDR3 DNA reads TGCGCCAGCAGCCAAGAAAGGGCTAGCGGGGATGAGCAGTTCTTC. Amino acid sequence: CASSQERASGDEQFF.

As DNA, the CDR3 is TGTGCCAGCAGCCCGCGGAGGGGATGGCACGAGCAGTACTTC. Protein: CASSPRRGWHEQYF. This sequence joins TRBV5-4 and TRBJ2-7; TRBD2 is a possible D gene (6 bases). The V gene lost 4 bases and the J gene lost 5 bases, with 16 bases spanning the gap. CDR1 SGHNT and CDR2 YYREEE come from the germline V gene (reference sequence). This CDR3 spans 14 amino acids. The entire variable domain, with the rest obtained from reference TRBV5-4 and TRBJ2-7, is as follows: ETGVTQSPTHLIKTRGQQVTLRCSSQSGHNTVSWYQQALGQGPQFIFQYYREEENGRGNFPPRFSGLQFPNYSSELNVNALELDDSALYLCASSPRRGWHEQYFGPGTRLTVT.

A few counts support this clone. The chain is built from TRBV4-3 and TRBJ1-1; D possibly corresponds to TRBD1 (6 bases). Deletions cut 0 bases from V and 4 bases from J, with 15 bases between. The germline CDR1 and CDR2 sequences are LGHNA and YSLEER. The CDR3 has 16 amino acids. The CDR3 spells CASSQDRRQGSTEAFF. The CDR3 DNA follows: TGCGCCAGCAGCCAAGATCGACGTCAGGGGAGCACTGAAGCTTTCTTT.